Below, 8 T cell receptor beta chains from the same sample are listed, as sequenced in a study of cytomegalovirus exposure and HLA in healthy donors (dated by TCRdb to 2017 to 2019). The library was generated by the immunoSEQ multiplex PCR assay. A mixture of 60 forward primers for TCR Vbeta segments and 13 reverse primers for TCR Jbeta segments was used in the multiplex PCR. TCRdb limited this immuneACCESS table to in-frame rearrangements with V and J called. A share of clones is missing; checked studies link under half to unresolved V genes, and the rest is unexplained. This sample comprises fewer than 200,000 clones, roughly 80% of them detected only once. The top ten clonotypes cover roughly 4.7% of the sample. The sequenced material came from PBMCs. These TCRs come from a woman aged 50 to 60 in good health and CMV-seropositive.

The chain carries TRBV6-5 and TRBJ1-6; no clear D. Germline CDR1 MNHEY, CDR2 SVGAGI. The CDR3 spans 15 residues. V was clipped by 0 bases and J by 5 bases, with 8 bases between them. CDR3 bases: TGTGCCAGCAGTTACTCGGGGAGTAATAATTCACCCCTCCACTTT. It is translated as CASSYSGSNNSPLHF.

The chain employs TRBV7-2 and TRBJ2-1, with 7 positions matching TRBD2. The CDR3 loop spans 19 amino acids. Germline V gene sequence: CDR1 SGHTA, CDR2 FQGNSA. V dropped 5 bases and J dropped 3; count of bases not matched to a gene: 19. CDR3 DNA sequence: TGTGCCAGCAGCCGTACGTCTATGTTAGGCGGGAGTAACTACAATGAGCAGTTCTTC. This translates into CASSRTSMLGGSNYNEQFF.

The chain couples TRBV27 to TRBJ2-5, with 9 positions matching TRBD2. The J call could be wrong; TRBJ2-7 is a better fit for the DNA end. Per germline, CDR1 MNHEY and CDR2 SMNVEV (reference sequence). This CDR3 has 15 residues. The CDR3 DNA is TGTGCCAGCAGTTTCGGGGCGGGAGGGGCCTACGAGCAGTACTTC. Protein product: CASSFGAGGAYEQYF.

The chain combines TRBV7-6 with TRBJ2-5; 8 bases match TRBD2. The CDR3 is made up of 15 amino acids. Per the germline V gene, CDR1 is SGHVS and CDR2 is FNYEAQ. With V trimmed by 6 bases and J by 4 bases, 10 bases remained unmatched. The DNA for the CDR3 is TGTGCCAGCAGTTCCGGGACTAGTCCCATAGAGACCCAGTACTTC. Translated: CASSSGTSPIETQYF.

V usage is TRBV10-3 and J usage is TRBJ2-5, with 10 bases identical to TRBD2. CDR3 length equals 16 residues. The germline gives CDR1 ENHRY, CDR2 SYGVKD. Trimming removed 10 bases from V and 2 bases from J; junction bases left unmatched: 13. The CDR3 protein is CATYDWGTSDQETQYF. The CDR3 coding sequence is TGTGCCACCTATGACTGGGGGACTAGCGATCAAGAGACCCAGTACTTC.

This chain connects TRBV28 to TRBJ1-3; D not resolved. The CDR3 covers 14 residues. V lost 3 bases to trimming and J lost 2 bases, with 8 bases between them. The V gene's germline CDR1 is MDHEN and CDR2 SYDVKM. The CDR3 DNA sequence: TGTGCCAGCAGTTTCGGTATTACTGGAAACACCATATATTTT. Protein sequence: CASSFGITGNTIYF. The full variable domain, completed using reference TRBV28 and TRBJ1-3, is DVKVTQSSRYLVKRTGEKVFLECVQDMDHENMFWYRQDPGLGLRLIYFSYDVKMKEKGDIPEGYSVSREKKERFSLILESASTNQTSMYLCASSFGITGNTIYFGEGSWLTVV.

This chain uses TRBV7-2 with TRBJ2-7, with D maybe TRBD2 (5 bases). The CDR3 is 15 residues long. CDR1 and CDR2 from the germline V gene are SGHTA and FQGNSA. Trimming removed 1 base from V and 2 bases from J, with 12 bases in between. The CDR3 sequence: CASSLGRLAPYEQYF. The CDR3 DNA follows: TGTGCCAGCAGCTTAGGAAGGCTAGCCCCCTACGAGCAGTACTTC.

V is TRBV18 and J is TRBJ2-5, with a weak D call TRBD2 (6 bases). The DNA matches TRBJ2-7 better at its end, which makes the J call doubtful. The CDR3 loop spans 16 amino acids. The germline CDR1 and CDR2 sequences are KGHSH and LQKENI. CDR3 loop: CASSPGSGGLKDEQYF. CDR3 coding DNA: TGTGCCAGCTCACCTGGTTCGGGTGGACTAAAGGACGAGCAGTACTTC.